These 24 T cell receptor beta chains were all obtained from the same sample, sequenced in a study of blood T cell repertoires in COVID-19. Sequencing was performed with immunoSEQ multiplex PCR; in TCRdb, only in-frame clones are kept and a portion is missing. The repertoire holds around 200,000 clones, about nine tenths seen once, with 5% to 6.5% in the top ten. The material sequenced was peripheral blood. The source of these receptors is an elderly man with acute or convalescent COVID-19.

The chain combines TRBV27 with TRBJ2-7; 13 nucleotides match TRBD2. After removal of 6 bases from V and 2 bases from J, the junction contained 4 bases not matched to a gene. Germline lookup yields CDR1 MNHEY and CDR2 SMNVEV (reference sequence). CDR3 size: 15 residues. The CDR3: CASSAGTSGTYEQYF. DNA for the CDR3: TGTGCCAGCAGCGCCGGGACTAGCGGGACCTACGAGCAGTACTTC.

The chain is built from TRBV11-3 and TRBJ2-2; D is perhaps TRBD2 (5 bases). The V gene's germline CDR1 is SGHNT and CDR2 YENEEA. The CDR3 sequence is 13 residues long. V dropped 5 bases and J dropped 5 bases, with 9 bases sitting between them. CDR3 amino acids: CASSVSVTGELFF. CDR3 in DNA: TGTGCCAGCAGCGTTAGCGTTACCGGGGAGCTGTTTTTT.

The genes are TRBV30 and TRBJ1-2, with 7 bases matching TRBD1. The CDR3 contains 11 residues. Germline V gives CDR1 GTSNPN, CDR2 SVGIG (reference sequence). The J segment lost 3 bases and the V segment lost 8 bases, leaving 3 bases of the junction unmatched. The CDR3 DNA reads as TGTGCCGGCAGGGGGGACTATGGCTACACCTTC. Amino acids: CAGRGDYGYTF.

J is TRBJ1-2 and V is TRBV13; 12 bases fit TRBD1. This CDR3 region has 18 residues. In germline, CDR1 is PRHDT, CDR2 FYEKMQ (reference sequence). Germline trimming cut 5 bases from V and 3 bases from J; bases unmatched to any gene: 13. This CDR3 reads CASSPPHPGTGGDYGYTF. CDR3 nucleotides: TGTGCCAGCAGCCCGCCTCATCCCGGGACAGGGGGCGACTATGGCTACACCTTC.

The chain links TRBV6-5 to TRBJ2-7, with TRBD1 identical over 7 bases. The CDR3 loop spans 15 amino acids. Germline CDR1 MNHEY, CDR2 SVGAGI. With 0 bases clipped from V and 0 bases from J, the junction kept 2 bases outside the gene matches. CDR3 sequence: CASSYSAGGSYEQYV. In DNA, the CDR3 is TGTGCCAGCAGTTACTCTGCAGGGGGCTCCTACGAGCAGTACGTC.

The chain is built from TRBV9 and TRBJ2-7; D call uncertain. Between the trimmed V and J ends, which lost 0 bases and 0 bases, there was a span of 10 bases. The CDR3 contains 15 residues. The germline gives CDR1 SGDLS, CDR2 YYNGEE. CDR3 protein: CASSVGGSRSYEQYF. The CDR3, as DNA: TGTGCCAGCAGCGTAGGCGGCAGCCGCTCCTACGAGCAGTACTTC.

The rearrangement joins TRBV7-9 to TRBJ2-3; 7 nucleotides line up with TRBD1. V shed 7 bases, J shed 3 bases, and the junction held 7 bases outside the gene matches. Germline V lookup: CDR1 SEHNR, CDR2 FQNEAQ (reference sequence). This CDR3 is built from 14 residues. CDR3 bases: TGTGCCAGCACCCTAACAGGGGTGACAGATACGCAGTATTTT. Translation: CASTLTGVTDTQYF. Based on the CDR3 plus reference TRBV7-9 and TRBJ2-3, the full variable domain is DTGVSQNPRHKITKRGQNVTFRCDPISEHNRLYWYRQTLGQGPEFLTYFQNEAQLEKSRLLSDRFSAERPKGSFSTLEIQRTEQGDSAMYLCASTLTGVTDTQYFGPGTRLTVL.

The CDR3 reads CAWARQGGNYGYTF. As DNA, the CDR3 is TGTGCCTGGGCCAGACAGGGGGGAAACTATGGCTACACCTTC. The chain carries TRBV30 and TRBJ1-2, with 9 bases lining up with TRBD1. CDR3 length: 14 amino acids. Germline CDR1 and CDR2: GTSNPN and SVGIG (reference sequence). J lost 2 bases, V lost 5 bases, and 6 bases had no gene match. The variable domain in full, with the rest retrieved from reference TRBV30 and TRBJ1-2, is SQTIHQWPATLVQPVGSPLSLECTVEGTSNPNLYWYRQAAGRGLQLLFYSVGIGQISSEVPQNLSASRPQDRQFILSSKKLLLSDSGFYLCAWARQGGNYGYTFGSGTRLTVV.

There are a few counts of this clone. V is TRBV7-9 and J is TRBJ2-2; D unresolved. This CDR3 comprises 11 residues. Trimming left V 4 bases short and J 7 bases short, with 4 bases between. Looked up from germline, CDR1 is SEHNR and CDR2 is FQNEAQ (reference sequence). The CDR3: CASSSVGELFF. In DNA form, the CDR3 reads TGTGCCAGCAGCTCCGTCGGGGAGCTGTTTTTT.

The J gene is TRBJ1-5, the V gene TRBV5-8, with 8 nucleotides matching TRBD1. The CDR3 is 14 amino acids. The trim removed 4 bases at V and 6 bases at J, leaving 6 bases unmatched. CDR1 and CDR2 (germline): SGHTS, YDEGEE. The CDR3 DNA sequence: TGTGCCAGCAGCCCGGGACAGGCATTTCAGCCCCAGCATTTT. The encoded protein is CASSPGQAFQPQHF.

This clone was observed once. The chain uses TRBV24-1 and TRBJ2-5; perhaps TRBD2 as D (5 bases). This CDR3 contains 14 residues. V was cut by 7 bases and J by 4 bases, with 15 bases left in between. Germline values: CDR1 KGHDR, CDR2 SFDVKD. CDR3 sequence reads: CATSRVGGGETQYF. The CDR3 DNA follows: TGTGCCACCAGCCGGGTGGGTGGAGGAGAGACCCAGTACTTC.

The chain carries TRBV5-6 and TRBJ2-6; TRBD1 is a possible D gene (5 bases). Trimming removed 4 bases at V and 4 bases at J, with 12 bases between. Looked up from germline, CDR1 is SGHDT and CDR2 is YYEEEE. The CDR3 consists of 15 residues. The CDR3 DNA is TGTGCCAGCAGCCGTAGGGGTGTCGGGGCCAACGTCCTGACTTTC. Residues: CASSRRGVGANVLTF.

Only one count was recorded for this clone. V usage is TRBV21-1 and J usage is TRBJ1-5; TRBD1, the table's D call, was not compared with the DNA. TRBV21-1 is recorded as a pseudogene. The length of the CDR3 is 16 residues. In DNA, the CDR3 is TGTGCCAGCAGCCTTTGGGCAGGGTTTGGCAATCAGCCCCAGCATTTT. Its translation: CASSLWAGFGNQPQHF.

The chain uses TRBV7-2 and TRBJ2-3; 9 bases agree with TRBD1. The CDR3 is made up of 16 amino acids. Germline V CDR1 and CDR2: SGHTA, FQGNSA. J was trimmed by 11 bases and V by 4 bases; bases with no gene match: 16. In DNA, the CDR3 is TGTGCCAGCAGCTCCCGACAGGGGGGCTTAGGGTACGGGCAGTATTTT. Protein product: CASSSRQGGLGYGQYF. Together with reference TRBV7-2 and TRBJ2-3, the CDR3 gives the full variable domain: GAGVSQSPSNKVTEKGKDVELRCDPISGHTALYWYRQSLGQGLEFLIYFQGNSAPDKSGLPSDRFSAERTGGSVSTLTIQRTQQEDSAVYLCASSSRQGGLGYGQYFGPGTRLTVL.

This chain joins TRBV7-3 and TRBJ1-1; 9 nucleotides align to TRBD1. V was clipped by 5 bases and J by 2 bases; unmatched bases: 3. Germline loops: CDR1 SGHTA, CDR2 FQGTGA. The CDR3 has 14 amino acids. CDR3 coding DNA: TGTGCCAGCAGCCTACAGGGGGCTAACACTGAAGCTTTCTTT. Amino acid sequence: CASSLQGANTEAFF.

The CDR3: CASSASLREGRETQYF. For the CDR3, the DNA is TGTGCCAGCAGCGCCTCCCTGCGGGAGGGCCGGGAGACCCAGTACTTC. The chain employs TRBV7-2 and TRBJ2-5; 9 positions match TRBD2. This CDR3 spans 16 amino acids. V gave up 5 bases and J gave up 5 bases; unmatched junction bases: 12. In germline, CDR1 is SGHTA, CDR2 FQGNSA.

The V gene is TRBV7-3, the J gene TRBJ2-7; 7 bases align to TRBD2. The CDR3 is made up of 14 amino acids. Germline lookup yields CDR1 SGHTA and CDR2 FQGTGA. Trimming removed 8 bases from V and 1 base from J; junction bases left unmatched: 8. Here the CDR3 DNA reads TGTGCCAGCTTGGAGCGGGGCGATTCCTACGAGCAGTACGTC. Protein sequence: CASLERGDSYEQYV.

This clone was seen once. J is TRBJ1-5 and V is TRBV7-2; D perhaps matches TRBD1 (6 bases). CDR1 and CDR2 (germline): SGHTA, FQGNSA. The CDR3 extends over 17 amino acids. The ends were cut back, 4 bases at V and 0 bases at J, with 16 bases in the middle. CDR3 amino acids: CASSSTGTLNSNQPQHF. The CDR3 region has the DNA TGTGCCAGCAGCTCAACCGGGACACTGAATAGCAATCAGCCCCAGCATTTT.

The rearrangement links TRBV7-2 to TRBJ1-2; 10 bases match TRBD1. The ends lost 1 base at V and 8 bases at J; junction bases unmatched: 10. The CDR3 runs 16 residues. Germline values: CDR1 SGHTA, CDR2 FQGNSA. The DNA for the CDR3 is TGTGCCAGCAGCTTAGGCCCCGGACAGGGGGAGGGAGGCTACACCTTC. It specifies CASSLGPGQGEGGYTF.

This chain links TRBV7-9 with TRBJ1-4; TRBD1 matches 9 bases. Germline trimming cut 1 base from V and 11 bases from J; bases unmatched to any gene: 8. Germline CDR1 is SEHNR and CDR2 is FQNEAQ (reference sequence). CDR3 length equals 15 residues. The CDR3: CASSLGTGDVGKLFF. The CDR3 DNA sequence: TGTGCCAGCAGCTTAGGGACAGGGGACGTTGGGAAACTGTTTTTT.

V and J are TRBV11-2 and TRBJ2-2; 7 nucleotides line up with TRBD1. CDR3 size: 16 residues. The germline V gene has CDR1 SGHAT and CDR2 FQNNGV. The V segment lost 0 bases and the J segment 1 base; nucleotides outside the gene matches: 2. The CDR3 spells CASSLEGQLNTGELFF. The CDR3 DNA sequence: TGTGCCAGCAGCTTAGAGGGACAGCTGAACACCGGGGAGCTGTTTTTT.

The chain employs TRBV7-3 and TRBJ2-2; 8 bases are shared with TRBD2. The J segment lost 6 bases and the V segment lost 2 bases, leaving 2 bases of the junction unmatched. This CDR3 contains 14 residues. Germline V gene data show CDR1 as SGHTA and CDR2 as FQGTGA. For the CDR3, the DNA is TGTGCCAGCAGCTTACAAGCGGGAGCCGGGGAGCTGTTTTTT. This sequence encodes CASSLQAGAGELFF.

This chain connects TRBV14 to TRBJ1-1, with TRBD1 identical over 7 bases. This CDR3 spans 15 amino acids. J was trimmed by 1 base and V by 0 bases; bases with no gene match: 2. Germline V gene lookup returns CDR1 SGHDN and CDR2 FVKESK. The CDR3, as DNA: TGTGCCAGCAGCCAAGAGGGGACAGCGAACACTGAAGCTTTCTTT. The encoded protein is CASSQEGTANTEAFF.

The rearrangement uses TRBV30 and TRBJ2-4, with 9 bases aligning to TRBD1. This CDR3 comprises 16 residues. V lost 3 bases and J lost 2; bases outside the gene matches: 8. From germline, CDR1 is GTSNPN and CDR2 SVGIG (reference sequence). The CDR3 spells CAWSEGQGGTKNIQYF. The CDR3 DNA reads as TGTGCCTGGAGCGAGGGACAGGGCGGAACCAAAAACATTCAGTACTTC.